A selection of T cell receptor beta chains follows, all from one sample in a study of blood T cell repertoires in COVID-19. Libraries were prepared by immunoSEQ multiplex PCR; TCRdb keeps only in-frame clonotypes and omits some of them. The sample has hundreds of thousands of clones, roughly 89% seen once. Sequenced material: PBMCs or T cells enriched from blood (not recorded which). These receptors were taken from a man aged 25 to 40 who had been exposed to COVID-19. Each CDR3 is given with its conserved first and last residue. The order of the fields is clone size, CDR3 length, D gene, J gene, V gene, CDR3 DNA, CDR3 protein. A D gene is named only where the DNA matches it firmly. Where a row states a size, it is once, few, many or the class of an expanded clone; other rows omit it.

clone size: .; CDR3 length: 13; D gene: .; J gene: TRBJ1-5; V gene: TRBV5-1; CDR3 DNA: TGCGCCAGCAGCTTGGGCATAGATCAGCCCCAGCATTTT; CDR3 protein: CASSLGIDQPQHF
clone size: once; CDR3 length: 15; D gene: .; J gene: TRBJ1-1; V gene: TRBV5-1; CDR3 DNA: TGCGCCAGCAGCCCGTGGACAGCCTTGGACACTGAAGCTTTCTTT; CDR3 protein: CASSPWTALDTEAFF
clone size: once; CDR3 length: 13; D gene: .; J gene: TRBJ2-5; V gene: TRBV5-6; CDR3 DNA: TGTGCCAGCAGCCCAGGGATCGGGGAGACCCAGTACTTC; CDR3 protein: CASSPGIGETQYF
clone size: .; CDR3 length: 16; D gene: TRBD1; J gene: TRBJ1-4; V gene: TRBV5-1; CDR3 DNA: TGCGCCAGCAGCTTGGCCGGGACAGGGGGTAATGAAAAACTGTTTTTT; CDR3 protein: CASSLAGTGGNEKLFF
clone size: .; CDR3 length: 12; D gene: .; J gene: TRBJ2-3; V gene: TRBV27; CDR3 DNA: TGTGCCAGCAGAGGGGGTGGAGATACGCAGTATTTT; CDR3 protein: CASRGGGDTQYF
clone size: .; CDR3 length: 15; D gene: .; J gene: TRBJ2-2; V gene: TRBV11-2; CDR3 DNA: TGTGCCAGCAGTACAAGCAGGGAAAACACCGGGGAGCTGTTTTTT; CDR3 protein: CASSTSRENTGELFF
clone size: once; CDR3 length: 15; D gene: .; J gene: TRBJ1-1; V gene: TRBV4-1; CDR3 DNA: TGCGCCAGCAGCCCAGACTCGGGACAAGGCACTGAAGCTTTCTTT; CDR3 protein: CASSPDSGQGTEAFF
clone size: .; CDR3 length: 12; D gene: .; J gene: TRBJ2-1; V gene: TRBV12-3/TRBV12-4; CDR3 DNA: TGTGCCAGCAGTTTAACCTCGGGTGAGCAGTTCTTC; CDR3 protein: CASSLTSGEQFF
clone size: .; CDR3 length: 13; D gene: .; J gene: TRBJ2-2; V gene: TRBV19; CDR3 DNA: TGTGCCAGTAGTATCAGGCTTACCGGGGAGCTGTTTTTT; CDR3 protein: CASSIRLTGELFF
clone size: .; CDR3 length: 15; D gene: .; J gene: TRBJ2-7; V gene: TRBV5-5; CDR3 DNA: TGTGCCAGCAGCTTGGGGGCTGGGACATTTTACGAGCAGTACTTC; CDR3 protein: CASSLGAGTFYEQYF
clone size: few; CDR3 length: 14; D gene: .; J gene: TRBJ2-1; V gene: TRBV7-3; CDR3 DNA: TGTGCCAGCAGCTTAGCGGGGACCTACAATGAGCAGTTCTTC; CDR3 protein: CASSLAGTYNEQFF
clone size: .; CDR3 length: 16; D gene: TRBD2; J gene: TRBJ2-5; V gene: TRBV4-1; CDR3 DNA: TGCGCCAGCAGCCAAGGGGACGCGGGGGGCCGGGAGACCCAGTACTTC; CDR3 protein: CASSQGDAGGRETQYF
clone size: .; CDR3 length: 13; D gene: .; J gene: TRBJ1-4; V gene: TRBV11-2; CDR3 DNA: TGTGCCAGCAGCTTAGTTGAGGATGAAAAACTGTTTTTT; CDR3 protein: CASSLVEDEKLFF
clone size: .; CDR3 length: 16; D gene: TRBD2; J gene: TRBJ2-1; V gene: TRBV7-6; CDR3 DNA: TGTGCCAGCAGCGTAGCTAGCGGGGGGTCCTACAATGAGCAGTTCTTC; CDR3 protein: CASSVASGGSYNEQFF
clone size: .; CDR3 length: 14; D gene: TRBD1; J gene: TRBJ2-7; V gene: TRBV6-5; CDR3 DNA: TGTGCCAGCTCTGCTGGGACAGACCCCTACGAGCAGTACTTC; CDR3 protein: CASSAGTDPYEQYF
clone size: once; CDR3 length: 17; D gene: TRBD2; J gene: TRBJ2-3; V gene: TRBV7-2; CDR3 DNA: TGTGCCAGCAGCCCGCCGGGAGGGGGGACTTACCCAGATACGCAGTATTTT; CDR3 protein: CASSPPGGGTYPDTQYF
clone size: few; CDR3 length: 14; D gene: TRBD2; J gene: TRBJ2-3; V gene: TRBV11-3; CDR3 DNA: TGTGCCAGCAGCCTAGGACTAGCCTCCGATACGCAGTATTTT; CDR3 protein: CASSLGLASDTQYF
clone size: once; CDR3 length: 12; D gene: .; J gene: TRBJ2-5; V gene: TRBV3-1/TRBV3-2; CDR3 DNA: TGTGCCAGCAGCCACCTCCGGGAGACCCAGTACTTC; CDR3 protein: CASSHLRETQYF
clone size: once; CDR3 length: 15; D gene: TRBD1; J gene: TRBJ1-6; V gene: TRBV11-3; CDR3 DNA: TGTGCCAGCAGCGTAGCACAGGGGGGTGGTTCACCCCTCCACTTT; CDR3 protein: CASSVAQGGGSPLHF
clone size: .; CDR3 length: 16; D gene: TRBD2; J gene: TRBJ2-7; V gene: TRBV7-2; CDR3 DNA: TGTGCCAGCAGCTTTTATAGCGGGGGGGCCTTCTACGAGCAGTACTTC; CDR3 protein: CASSFYSGGAFYEQYF
clone size: .; CDR3 length: 14; D gene: .; J gene: TRBJ1-1; V gene: TRBV11-1; CDR3 DNA: TGTGCCAGCAGCAAAGAAGTGGGGAGCACTGAAGCTTTCTTT; CDR3 protein: CASSKEVGSTEAFF
clone size: .; CDR3 length: 12; D gene: TRBD1; J gene: TRBJ2-7; V gene: TRBV10-3; CDR3 DNA: TGTGCCATCAGAACAGGGGGTCAGGAGCAGTACTTC; CDR3 protein: CAIRTGGQEQYF
clone size: .; CDR3 length: 15; D gene: .; J gene: TRBJ1-1; V gene: TRBV18; CDR3 DNA: TGTGCCAGCTCACCAGGTACAGATTGGAACACTGAAGCTTTCTTT; CDR3 protein: CASSPGTDWNTEAFF
clone size: .; CDR3 length: 15; D gene: TRBD2; J gene: TRBJ2-2; V gene: TRBV5-1; CDR3 DNA: TGCGCCAGCAGCCTAGCGGGGGCGGACACCGGGGAGCTGTTTTTT; CDR3 protein: CASSLAGADTGELFF
clone size: .; CDR3 length: 15; D gene: .; J gene: TRBJ1-2; V gene: TRBV7-9; CDR3 DNA: TGTGCCAGCAGCCCGGGACAAACAGCTAACTATGGCTACACCTTC; CDR3 protein: CASSPGQTANYGYTF
clone size: .; CDR3 length: 14; D gene: TRBD2; J gene: TRBJ2-5; V gene: TRBV7-2; CDR3 DNA: TGTGCCAGCAGCGCCCGACTAGCTTCTGAGACCCAGTACTTC; CDR3 protein: CASSARLASETQYF
clone size: .; CDR3 length: 14; D gene: .; J gene: TRBJ1-2; V gene: TRBV6-2/TRBV6-3; CDR3 DNA: TGTGCCAGCAGTTACGGTCCAGGGCGATATGGCTACACCTTC; CDR3 protein: CASSYGPGRYGYTF
clone size: .; CDR3 length: 16; D gene: TRBD1; J gene: TRBJ2-5; V gene: TRBV4-3; CDR3 DNA: TGCGCCAGCAGCACTGGACAGGAACCTCTTCAAGAGACCCAGTACTTC; CDR3 protein: CASSTGQEPLQETQYF
clone size: .; CDR3 length: 14; D gene: .; J gene: TRBJ2-7; V gene: TRBV2; CDR3 DNA: TGTGCCAGCAGTGAAAGAGAGGCTCCCTACGAGCAGTACTTC; CDR3 protein: CASSEREAPYEQYF
clone size: .; CDR3 length: 12; D gene: TRBD1; J gene: TRBJ1-2; V gene: TRBV7-9; CDR3 DNA: TGTGCCAGCAGCCGGACAGGGGAGGGCTACACCTTC; CDR3 protein: CASSRTGEGYTF
clone size: .; CDR3 length: 14; D gene: TRBD1; J gene: TRBJ1-6; V gene: TRBV2; CDR3 DNA: TGTGCCAGCCCGGGACAGGGGGCAGGTTCACCCCTCCACTTT; CDR3 protein: CASPGQGAGSPLHF
clone size: .; CDR3 length: 14; D gene: .; J gene: TRBJ2-7; V gene: TRBV27; CDR3 DNA: TGTGCCAGCAGTTTAGGGCAGGGGACCTACGAGCAGTACTTC; CDR3 protein: CASSLGQGTYEQYF
clone size: once; CDR3 length: 14; D gene: .; J gene: TRBJ1-5; V gene: TRBV2; CDR3 DNA: TGTGCCAGCAGTGCCGGGACACGAAATCAGCCCCAGCATTTT; CDR3 protein: CASSAGTRNQPQHF
clone size: .; CDR3 length: 18; D gene: TRBD2; J gene: TRBJ2-2; V gene: TRBV4-2; CDR3 DNA: TGTGCCAGCAGCCCCAAGAGCGGGGGGGTCGCGAACACCGGGGAGCTGTTTTTT; CDR3 protein: CASSPKSGGVANTGELFF
clone size: .; CDR3 length: 15; D gene: .; J gene: TRBJ1-4; V gene: TRBV5-1; CDR3 DNA: TGCGCCAGCAGCTTGCAGGGTGTAACTAATGAAAAACTGTTTTTT; CDR3 protein: CASSLQGVTNEKLFF
clone size: .; CDR3 length: 11; D gene: .; J gene: TRBJ1-1; V gene: TRBV6-1; CDR3 DNA: TGTGCCAGCAGTGAAGAAGACAGAGCTTTCTTT; CDR3 protein: CASSEEDRAFF
clone size: .; CDR3 length: 15; D gene: .; J gene: TRBJ2-5; V gene: TRBV5-1; CDR3 DNA: TGCGCCAGCAGCCTCCGGGGGGACACGGGCGCGACCCAGTACTTC; CDR3 protein: CASSLRGDTGATQYF
clone size: .; CDR3 length: 17; D gene: .; J gene: TRBJ2-2; V gene: TRBV7-9; CDR3 DNA: TGTGCCAGCAGCTTAGGCCCCAGAAGCGTAAACACCGGGGAGCTGTTTTTT; CDR3 protein: CASSLGPRSVNTGELFF
clone size: few; CDR3 length: 15; D gene: TRBD1; J gene: TRBJ1-4; V gene: TRBV19; CDR3 DNA: TGTGCCAGTAGTCGAGTTGGGACAGGGTCTGAAAAACTGTTTTTT; CDR3 protein: CASSRVGTGSEKLFF
clone size: .; CDR3 length: 16; D gene: .; J gene: TRBJ2-1; V gene: TRBV7-2; CDR3 DNA: TGTGCCAGCAGCTTTTTCTGGGAGGCCCACTTGAATGAGCAGTTCTTC; CDR3 protein: CASSFFWEAHLNEQFF
clone size: .; CDR3 length: 14; D gene: .; J gene: TRBJ1-2; V gene: TRBV6-2/TRBV6-3; CDR3 DNA: TGTGCCAGCAGTTACCCGGGACTGTTCTATGGCTACACCTTC; CDR3 protein: CASSYPGLFYGYTF
clone size: .; CDR3 length: 14; D gene: .; J gene: TRBJ2-7; V gene: TRBV3-1/TRBV3-2; CDR3 DNA: TGTGCCAGCAGCCCTAGGCACGGGGGTTCCGAGCAGTACTTC; CDR3 protein: CASSPRHGGSEQYF
clone size: .; CDR3 length: 12; D gene: TRBD1; J gene: TRBJ1-1; V gene: TRBV30; CDR3 DNA: TGTGCCTGGAGCCCCGAGGGGGCGTCGGCTTTCTTT; CDR3 protein: CAWSPEGASAFF
clone size: .; CDR3 length: 14; D gene: .; J gene: TRBJ1-4; V gene: TRBV15; CDR3 DNA: TGTGCCACCAGCAGAGAGGTCGAGAGAGAAAAACTGTTTTTT; CDR3 protein: CATSREVEREKLFF
clone size: .; CDR3 length: 16; D gene: TRBD2; J gene: TRBJ2-7; V gene: TRBV4-1; CDR3 DNA: TGCGCCAGCAGCCAAGAATATAGCGGGGCAACCTACGAGCAGTACTTC; CDR3 protein: CASSQEYSGATYEQYF
clone size: .; CDR3 length: 14; D gene: TRBD1; J gene: TRBJ2-7; V gene: TRBV5-1; CDR3 DNA: TGCGCCAGCAGCTCTTGGACAGGGGACTACGAGCAGTACTTC; CDR3 protein: CASSSWTGDYEQYF
clone size: few; CDR3 length: 16; D gene: .; J gene: TRBJ2-1; V gene: TRBV5-5; CDR3 DNA: TGTGCCAGCAGCCGTCCGGGGGTTAGCTCCTACAATGAGCAGTTCTTC; CDR3 protein: CASSRPGVSSYNEQFF